A single sample gave rise to the 8 T cell receptor beta chains below, sequenced in a study of T cells after posttransplantation cyclophosphamide. Controls had myeloablative marrow grafts with methotrexate and calcineurin inhibitor, sampled at 1 year. Some clones are missing from TCRdb's copy, which holds only in-frame ones; the method was immunoSEQ multiplex PCR. The sample yields more than 9,500 clones, about 80% seen once. The sample was PBMCs, taken 350 to 400 days after allogeneic stem cell transplant with calcineurin inhibitor and methotrexate. Every receptor here comes from a young adult male patient who received an allogeneic stem cell transplant from an unrelated donor, was CMV-positive, and had acute GVHD only. The graft donor may have contributed some T cells.

This clone has more than one count but fewer than ten. This rearrangement joins TRBV14 to TRBJ2-1, with TRBD1 matching 7 bases. Germline CDR1 SGHDN, CDR2 FVKESK. V lost 2 bases and J lost 7; bases outside the gene matches: 8. The CDR3 spans 15 residues. The CDR3: CASSQQGVRGNEQFF. CDR3 DNA sequence: TGTGCCAGCAGCCAACAGGGGGTTCGAGGGAATGAGCAGTTCTTC.

The J gene is TRBJ2-1, the V gene TRBV7-2, with D maybe TRBD2 (5 bases). The V gene's germline CDR1 is SGHTA and CDR2 FQGNSA. V lost 5 bases to trimming and J lost 2 bases, with 16 bases between them. The CDR3 has 16 amino acids. In DNA, the CDR3 is TGTGCCAGCAGCATCCTGGCGGGTTCTACCTACAATGAGCAGTTCTTC. It is translated as CASSILAGSTYNEQFF.

To note about this clone: One end of the junction is discordant with germline, which a read error may explain. The rearrangement uses TRBV10-3 and TRBJ2-3, with D possibly TRBD2 on 5 matching bases. The CDR3 sequence is 11 residues long. In germline, CDR1 is ENHRY, CDR2 SYGVKD. This CDR3 is CAIGDTGTQYF. The CDR3 DNA is TGTGCCATCGGTGATACGGGGACGCAGTATTTT.

In DNA, the CDR3 is TGCGCCAGCAGCCTCACCCTAACTAGCGGGGGTAACACCGGGGAGCTGTTTTTT. Translated, it gives CASSLTLTSGGNTGELFF. The J gene is TRBJ2-2, the V gene TRBV5-1, with 11 nucleotides matching TRBD2. The CDR3 extends over 18 amino acids. The trim removed 4 bases at V and 2 bases at J, leaving 10 bases unmatched. In germline, CDR1 is SGHRS, CDR2 YFSETQ.

The chain couples TRBV6-1 to TRBJ1-1; D ambiguous. Germline V gene lookup returns CDR1 MNHNS and CDR2 SASEGT. V lost 8 bases and J lost 1, with 11 bases in between. CDR3 length: 13 residues. CDR3 loop: CASFKTENTEAFF. Here the CDR3 DNA reads TGTGCCAGCTTTAAAACAGAGAACACTGAAGCTTTCTTT.

J is TRBJ2-7 and V is TRBV6-5, with D possibly matching TRBD1 (6 bases). Germline assignment: CDR1 MNHEY and CDR2 SVGAGI. The length of the CDR3 is 13 residues. The ends were cut back, 10 bases at V and 3 bases at J, with 16 bases in the middle. CDR3 in DNA: TGTGCCACTGGGCCGGGCAGGGGCTACGAGCAGTACTTC. It encodes CATGPGRGYEQYF.

This rearrangement joins TRBV30 to TRBJ2-3, with D unresolved. This CDR3 spans 15 amino acids. The V end lost 0 bases, the J end lost 0 bases, and 10 bases lay between the germline ends. The V gene's germline CDR1 is GTSNPN and CDR2 SVGIG (reference sequence). The CDR3 sequence is CAWSVAWSSTDTQYF. CDR3 DNA: TGTGCCTGGAGTGTAGCTTGGTCCAGCACAGATACGCAGTATTTT.

The chain has TRBV29-1 and TRBJ1-2, with 11 bases lining up with TRBD1. Per the germline V gene, CDR1 is SQVTM and CDR2 is ANQGSEA. The CDR3 spans 13 residues. Unmatched junction bases numbered 5, after V lost 3 bases and J lost 8 bases. CDR3 sequence: CSVEVGQGGGYTF. The CDR3 DNA sequence: TGCAGCGTTGAGGTGGGACAGGGGGGAGGCTACACCTTC.